The present T cell receptor (beta chain) was sequenced within a study of T-cell reconstitution after alpha-beta-depleted transplantation in children. A few counts support this clonotype. Unique molecular identifiers were built into the TCRbeta library. Each CDR3 protein gets one entry after TCRdb re-called the PCR reads with MiXCR. The sample consists of over 550,000 distinct CDR3 sequences, roughly a tenth of them appearing once. Germline V gives CDR1 LGHNA, CDR2 YSLEER. V lost 2 bases and J lost 7; bases outside the gene matches: 9. This CDR3 spans 16 amino acids. The clonotype originates from a human donor who donated a stem cell graft to a child with acute myeloid leukemia. The chain carries TRBV4-3 and TRBJ2-7, with 12 positions matching TRBD2. The starting material was PBMCs from the stem cell graft donor, obtained from the stem cell graft. CDR3 nucleotide sequence: TGCGCCAGCAGCCAATCCCGGACTAGCGGGATAGGAGAGCAGTACTTC. It codes for CASSQSRTSGIGEQYF.